The following is a TCR beta chain sequence with its context. Its specificity is unknown. This specimen belongs to a study of cytomegalovirus exposure and HLA in healthy donors. It was with 60 Vbeta and 13 Jbeta primers that the PCR ran. TCRdb keeps only in-frame clones here, not all; method: immunoSEQ multiplex PCR. The specimen's table records 38,000 or so clones. While unrecorded immune exposures were likely, the donors were nominally healthy when sampled. Study-level findings and limits: A highly shared variant cluster was judged a likely technical artifact. CMV serostatus alone was available as immune exposure information.

The clonotype originates from a young man in good health and CMV-seronegative. The sequenced material came from PBMCs.

In nucleotides, the CDR3 is TGTGCCAGCAGTGAAGCGCAACAGATTGGTGGCTACACCTTC. This codes for CASSEAQQIGGYTF. This rearrangement joins TRBV2 to TRBJ1-2; D is ambiguous. This CDR3 has 14 amino acids. CDR1 is SNHLY and CDR2 is FYNNEI in the germline V gene. Trimming stripped 0 bases from V and 7 bases from J, with 12 bases between.